This T cell receptor beta chain was recovered during a study of T-cell memory formation after mild COVID-19 (dated by TCRdb to about 2021). With regard to the full study: TCR sequence clusters from the two donors were found to be largely donor specific. In a couple of donors, T-cell clones that expanded and contracted after mild COVID-19 were tracked by sequencing TCRalpha and TCRbeta repertoires over time. The cohort was made up of two young adult volunteers, one female and one male, who were previously healthy.

As to this clonotype: The clone's antigen remains unknown. Base qualities were left out, and no much larger clone turns up one base away.

Points the paper makes about the study in general: Only a couple of mild cases were covered in the study, and larger cohorts including severe cases with pre-infection samples were considered necessary. Contracting CD4+ clones appeared mostly in the CM and EM memory subsets, whereas CD8+ clones were enriched in EMRA. Some responding clones were found in pre-infection memory, which suggests that pre-existing cross-reactive memory T cells took part in the SARS-CoV-2 response. Clones contracting from day 15 to 85 had balanced CD4/CD8 phenotypes, while a second wave expanding from day 15 to 37 was biased towards CD4+. SARS-CoV-2 specificity was not confirmed for the second-wave clones peaking on day 37.

Ficoll-Paque density gradient centrifugation was used to isolate PBMCs. Sequencing was carried out with an Illumina NovaSeq 6000. Using 5'RACE with constant-segment primers, TCRalpha and TCRbeta cDNA libraries were constructed, with sample barcodes and unique molecular identifiers added in the process. RNA was extracted from every sample with Trizol reagent. Libraries were amplified in two PCR steps, with a second sample barcode and Illumina TruSeq adapters added in the second step. The libraries were sequenced on an Illumina NovaSeq using 2 x 150 bp paired-end reads. Under the source paper's analysis protocol: With migec v1.2.7, reads were demultiplexed and then collapsed into UMI-guided consensus sequences. Using mixcr v2.1.11, UMI consensuses were aligned to TRA and TRB V and J templates and then assembled into clonotypes. Clonotypes were classified as expanded or contracted when called significant by both edgeR and NoisET, with noise models trained on biological replicates. For edgeR calls, a false discovery rate-adjusted p below 0.01 and a log2 fold-change threshold of 1 were applied. As an exploratory analysis of dynamics, max-normalized trajectories of the 1000 most abundant clonotypes were examined by PCA with hierarchical clustering. Separately sequenced CD4+ and CD8+ repertoires were used to assign a CD4 or CD8 phenotype to each responding clone. TCRdb reanalyzed the raw reads on its own, using fastp at Q25 for trimming and MiXCR for clone calling, and kept in-frame beta chains. Each record represents a unique CDR3 protein, reported with the most common genes and DNA among its rows. TCRdb's processing, not the study's, gives the V and J calls here. The sample table holds around 390,000 distinct CDR3 sequences, of which roughly 15% were seen once. In total, the top ten clones hold approximately 21% of the sample.

The germline V gene provides CDR1 WSHSY and CDR2 SAAADI. V is pared back by 3 bases and J by 9 bases, with 12 bases lying between the germline termini. From cysteine to phenylalanine, the CDR3 is 13 amino acids long. Here the CDR3 DNA is all that survives: 39 bases in frame from base 1. The chain joins TRBV10-2 to TRBJ2-1; possibly the D gene is TRBD2, per 6 matching bases. This receptor was obtained from a man between 18 and 29 years old who had mild COVID-19 (a few samples of this study predate the infection). The sample titles of this study are shuffled in the database, so cell type and time point are left out; the donor was told from shared clones. Material: PBMCs or a T cell subset sorted from them (not recorded which). Here the CDR3 is given as CASSDVGRGEQFF. The bases are TGCGCCAGCAGTGATGTGGGGCGGGGTGAGCAGTTCTTC.